A single sample is the source of the 31 T cell receptor beta chains below, sequenced in a study of regulatory T cells in long-lasting Graves disease. Stated time point: persistent/refractory GD, antithyroid drugs over 5 years with positive TRAb. Following extraction of RNA from PBMCs, that RNA was used to make the TCR library. CDR3 regions were amplified by Arm-PCR using iRepertoire HTBI primers to build TCR beta libraries. TCRdb processed the multiplex PCR reads anew with MiXCR; each CDR3 protein has one entry. Of around 400,000 distinct CDR3 sequences listed, roughly a quarter are singletons. The source material was peripheral blood mononuclear cells (PBMCs), sampled when the disease was refractory, from a patient treated with antithyroid drugs. The receptors were sampled from a female donor with Graves disease.

The chain recombines TRBV7-8 with TRBJ1-3; 7 bases are a match to TRBD1. Germline V gene data show CDR1 as SGHVS and CDR2 as FQNEAQ. The CDR3 loop spans 16 amino acids. The trim removed 5 bases at V and 2 bases at J, leaving 9 bases unmatched. This CDR3 reads CASSQMTGSAGNTIYF. The CDR3 DNA reads TGTGCCAGCAGCCAGATGACAGGGAGCGCTGGAAACACCATATATTTT.

This clonotype has a count of ten or more. The chain couples TRBV28 to TRBJ1-2; 9 positions agree with TRBD1. Trimming cost V 4 bases and J 4 bases; bases outside gene matches: 7. Germline V gives CDR1 MDHEN, CDR2 SYDVKM. CDR3 size: 15 residues. Here the CDR3 reads CASSSLVGQGYGYTF. DNA for the CDR3: TGTGCCAGCAGTTCACTCGTGGGACAGGGCTATGGCTACACCTTC.

This clonotype was counted at least ten times. The chain combines TRBV6-1 with TRBJ1-4; D possibly corresponds to TRBD1 (5 bases). This CDR3 region has 15 residues. Germline V gene lookup returns CDR1 MNHNS and CDR2 SASEGT. V was shortened by 7 bases and J by 3 bases, with 15 bases between the two germline ends. CDR3 amino acids: CASKNDRAPNEKLFF. CDR3 nucleotides: TGTGCCAGCAAGAATGACAGAGCACCTAATGAAAAACTGTTTTTT.

This clonotype was detected a few times. This chain connects TRBV10-2 to TRBJ2-5; 8 positions match TRBD2. V shed 3 bases, J shed 2 bases, and the junction held 8 bases outside the gene matches. CDR1 is WSHSY, CDR2 SAAADI, per germline. CDR3 length: 16 amino acids. The DNA of the CDR3 is TGCGCCAGCAGTGAAGAACTAGCGGCAATACAAGAGACCCAGTACTTC. Its protein product is CASSEELAAIQETQYF.

The V call is TRBV25-1, the J call TRBJ1-5, with a weak D call TRBD1 (5 bases). CDR3 size: 13 residues. V lost 1 base to trimming and J lost 9 bases, with 10 bases between them. Germline V CDR1 and CDR2: MGHDK, SYGVNS. CDR3 loop: CASSESPGGPQHF. In DNA, the CDR3 is TGTGCCAGCAGTGAATCCCCGGGGGGGCCCCAGCATTTT.

This rearrangement joins TRBV7-2 to TRBJ1-4; perhaps TRBD1 as D (5 bases). There are 15 residues in the CDR3. V lost 10 bases and J 7 bases, leaving 22 bases between the germline ends. Germline V gene sequence: CDR1 SGHTA, CDR2 FQGNSA. The CDR3: CATPARSGGREKLFF. The CDR3 DNA is TGTGCCACCCCGGCACGGTCGGGGGGACGTGAAAAACTGTTTTTT. Variable domain in full (rest from reference TRBV7-2 and TRBJ1-4): GAGVSQSPSNKVTEKGKDVELRCDPISGHTALYWYRQSLGQGLEFLIYFQGNSAPDKSGLPSDRFSAERTGGSVSTLTIQRTQQEDSAVYLCATPARSGGREKLFFGSGTQLSVL.

This rearrangement joins TRBV7-2 to TRBJ2-7, with a tentative D call TRBD1 (5 bases). The germline V gene encodes CDR1 SGHTA and CDR2 FQGNSA. The CDR3 consists of 16 residues. The germline V and J ends were trimmed by 1 base and 3 bases, with 16 bases remaining between them. The CDR3 here is CASSLGALDRDYEQYF. The DNA of the CDR3 is TGTGCCAGCAGCTTAGGGGCCCTAGACAGAGACTACGAGCAGTACTTC.

The chain employs TRBV6-4 and TRBJ1-6, with D tentatively TRBD1 (5 bases). Trimming pared 5 bases from V and 7 bases from J, leaving 27 bases between. CDR1 is MRHNA, CDR2 SNTAGT, per germline. This CDR3 contains 19 residues. The CDR3 bases are TGTGCCAGCAGTTACATCTTAATCCAGGGACCTAAGATGAATTCACCCCTCCACTTT. Translation gives CASSYILIQGPKMNSPLHF.

The chain combines TRBV14 with TRBJ1-1; D gene ambiguous. The CDR3 totals 11 residues. CDR1 SGHDN and CDR2 FVKESK come from the germline V gene. V lost 1 base and J 7 bases, leaving 4 bases between the germline ends. This CDR3 is CASSQAVEAFF. In DNA form, the CDR3 reads TGTGCCAGCAGCCAAGCCGTTGAAGCTTTCTTT.

This chain uses TRBV10-3 with TRBJ2-2, with TRBD1 identical over 7 bases. In germline, CDR1 is ENHRY, CDR2 SYGVKD. The CDR3 is made up of 14 amino acids. V lost 7 bases, J lost 7 bases, and 9 bases stayed unmatched. CDR3 sequence (DNA): TGTGCCATCACGGGACAGAGACTCGGCGGGGAGCTGTTTTTT. As protein: CAITGQRLGGELFF.

There are many counts of this clonotype. The chain has TRBV7-9 and TRBJ1-2; TRBD1 might be the D (5 bases). V shed 5 bases and J shed 10 bases, with 14 bases lying between them. CDR1 and CDR2 from the germline V gene are SEHNR and FQNEAQ (reference sequence). The CDR3 is made up of 12 amino acids. The DNA for the CDR3 is TGTGCCAGCAGCGAAGAGGGGAGTTACTACACCTTC. This translates into CASSEEGSYYTF.

Many counts were recorded for this clonotype. This sequence joins TRBV24-1 and TRBJ1-1; a possible D gene is TRBD1 (5 bases). CDR1 is KGHDR and CDR2 is SFDVKD in the germline V gene. CDR3 length: 13 amino acids. The V end was cut by 5 bases, the J end by 5 bases, with 11 bases between. CDR3 sequence (DNA): TGTGCCACCAGTGCTGCGTCAGGGACTGAAGCTTTCTTT. This encodes CATSAASGTEAFF.

This sequence joins TRBV6-2 or TRBV6-3 and TRBJ2-7; D is perhaps TRBD2 (6 bases). Germline loops: CDR1 MNHEY, CDR2 SVGEGT. This CDR3 is built from 13 residues. Trimming pared 2 bases from V and 1 base from J, leaving 6 bases between. CDR3 DNA sequence: TGTGCCAGCAGTTACCGGGGGTCCTACGAGCAGTACTTC. Translating it yields CASSYRGSYEQYF.

This clonotype came up a few times. CDR3 bases: TGTGCCAGCGAAAAAGGGGGACAGAACTATGGCTACACCTTC. Its protein product is CASEKGGQNYGYTF. The chain recombines TRBV6-1 with TRBJ1-2, with 7 bases that match TRBD1. With V trimmed by 8 bases and J by 2 bases, 8 bases remained unmatched. The CDR3 is made up of 14 amino acids. In germline, CDR1 is MNHNS, CDR2 SASEGT.

The V and J genes are TRBV3-1 and TRBJ2-7; TRBD2 matches at 7 bases. The CDR3 covers 14 residues. V was clipped by 3 bases and J by 7 bases; unmatched bases: 9. Germline V gives CDR1 LGHDT, CDR2 YNNKEL (reference sequence). As DNA, the CDR3 is TGTGCCAGCAGCCACGATACCCGAGCGGGAGAGCAGTACTTC. Translated, it gives CASSHDTRAGEQYF.

For this clonotype: Since a much larger clone is just one base distant, this may be a read error. The chain recombines TRBV3-1 with TRBJ1-1, with D possibly matching TRBD1 (5 bases). The CDR3 is 16 amino acids. CDR1 and CDR2 (germline): LGHDT, YNNKEL (reference sequence). CDR3 loop: CVSSQAFGGMNTEAFF. The CDR3 nucleotides read TGTGTCAGCAGCCAAGCGTTCGGGGGTATGAACACTGAAGCTTTCTTT.

The sample holds a few counts of this clonotype. This rearrangement joins TRBV19 to TRBJ2-7; possible D gene TRBD1, 6 bases. The CDR3 runs 14 residues. Trimming pared 4 bases from V and 0 bases from J, leaving 10 bases between. Germline V gene data show CDR1 as LNHDA and CDR2 as SQIVND (reference sequence). As DNA, the CDR3 is TGTGCCAGTAGTACCGGACAGTCCTCCTACGAGCAGTACTTC. Residues: CASSTGQSSYEQYF.

Ten or more counts support this clonotype. The CDR3 bases are TGTGCCAGCAGGGAGCGGGAGGTCCGGGAGCTGTTTTTT. Its protein product is CASREREVRELFF. The genes are TRBV6-1 and TRBJ2-2, with 9 bases aligning to TRBD2. CDR1 MNHNS and CDR2 SASEGT come from the germline V gene. The junction had 5 bases not matched to a gene; V was cut back by 6 bases and J by 9 bases. This CDR3 contains 13 residues.

Note on this clonotype: The junction departs from germline at one end; a sequencing error may be responsible. This chain uses TRBV19 with TRBJ2-1; a weak D match, TRBD2 (5 bases). This CDR3 region has 13 residues. Germline lookup yields CDR1 LNHDA and CDR2 SQIVND (reference sequence). CDR3 in DNA: TGTGCCGGTAGTATCGGGACCTACAATGAGCAGTTCTTC. Residues: CAGSIGTYNEQFF.

The chain combines TRBV7-2 with TRBJ2-1; the match to TRBD2 covers 8 bases. Per germline, CDR1 SGHTA and CDR2 FQGNSA. Trimming removed 2 bases from V and 2 bases from J; junction bases left unmatched: 2. This CDR3 is 15 amino acids long. As DNA, the CDR3 is TGTGCCAGCAGCTTATTTAGCGGGACCTACAATGAGCAGTTCTTC. Protein sequence: CASSLFSGTYNEQFF.

This clonotype was recorded at least ten times. The chain employs TRBV29-1 and TRBJ1-2; no clear D. CDR1 is SQVTM and CDR2 is ANQGSEA in the germline V gene. V lost 4 bases and J lost 6, with 21 bases in between. The CDR3 extends over 15 amino acids. CDR3 residues: CSVGGRRGNVDGYTF. CDR3 bases: TGCAGCGTTGGAGGGCGACGGGGTAATGTCGATGGCTACACCTTC.

This clonotype was recorded many times. The chain recombines TRBV11-2 with TRBJ2-7; TRBD2 is a possible D gene (6 bases). The CDR3 loop spans 15 amino acids. Germline V gene data show CDR1 as SGHAT and CDR2 as FQNNGV. V lost 8 bases, J lost 0 bases, and 17 bases lay in between. Here the CDR3 reads CASHNVGGSSYEQYF. In nucleotides, the CDR3 is TGTGCCAGCCACAATGTGGGAGGAAGCTCCTACGAGCAGTACTTC.

The CDR3 reads CASSMTSGSIYEQYF. The CDR3 nucleotides read TGTGCCAGTAGTATGACTAGCGGGAGTATCTACGAGCAGTACTTC. The chain uses TRBV19 and TRBJ2-7, with 12 bases lining up with TRBD2. Germline CDR1 LNHDA, CDR2 SQIVND (reference sequence). The CDR3 runs to 15 residues. V lost 3 bases, J lost 3 bases, and 3 bases stayed unmatched.

V and J are TRBV7-9 and TRBJ2-2; possible D gene TRBD2, 6 bases. Looked up from germline, CDR1 is SEHNR and CDR2 is FQNEAQ (reference sequence). The CDR3 length is 15 residues. V was shortened by 6 bases and J by 5 bases, with 16 bases between the two germline ends. CDR3: CASRETSEFTGELFF. CDR3 coding DNA: TGTGCCAGCAGAGAGACTAGTGAATTTACCGGGGAGCTGTTTTTT.

The chain links TRBV6-1 to TRBJ2-7, with 9 nucleotides matching TRBD1. The germline gives CDR1 MNHNS, CDR2 SASEGT. There are 14 residues in the CDR3. V gave up 7 bases and J gave up 4 bases; unmatched junction bases: 8. The CDR3 reads CASILRTGAYEQYF. For the CDR3, the DNA is TGTGCCAGCATCCTTAGGACAGGGGCTTACGAGCAGTACTTC.

This clonotype was recorded a few times. The chain employs TRBV7-9 and TRBJ2-7, with a weak D call TRBD1 (5 bases). Trimming stripped 5 bases from V and 4 bases from J, with 9 bases between. The germline V gene encodes CDR1 SEHNR and CDR2 FQNEAQ (reference sequence). There are 12 residues in the CDR3. The CDR3 here is CASSRGVYEQYF. The CDR3 DNA is TGTGCCAGCAGCAGGGGTGTGTACGAGCAGTACTTC. Together with reference TRBV7-9 and TRBJ2-7, the CDR3 gives the full variable domain: DTGVSQNPRHKITKRGQNVTFRCDPISEHNRLYWYRQTLGQGPEFLTYFQNEAQLEKSRLLSDRFSAERPKGSFSTLEIQRTEQGDSAMYLCASSRGVYEQYFGPGTRLTVT.

This sequence joins TRBV20-1 and TRBJ1-3; D call uncertain. V shed 1 base and J shed 2 bases, with 9 bases lying between them. Germline V CDR1 and CDR2: DFQATT, SNEGSKA (reference sequence). The CDR3 totals 14 residues. The CDR3 region is CSARGTPAGNTIYF. The CDR3, as DNA: TGCAGTGCTAGAGGTACACCCGCTGGAAACACCATATATTTT.

This chain links TRBV24-1 with TRBJ2-7; 7 bases line up with TRBD1. CDR3 length: 13 amino acids. V lost 6 bases to trimming and J lost 8 bases; unmatched junction nucleotides: 9. Germline CDR1 reads KGHDR; CDR2 reads SFDVKD. In DNA form, the CDR3 reads TGTGCCACCAGTTTTGGGACAGATGCGAAGCAGTACTTC. Translating gives CATSFGTDAKQYF.

This clonotype was picked up many times. The V call is TRBV27, the J call TRBJ1-1, with D hard to call. Germline values: CDR1 MNHEY, CDR2 SMNVEV (reference sequence). With 4 bases removed from V and 1 base from J, the gap between germline ends came to 22 bases. The CDR3 is made up of 18 amino acids. The CDR3 reads CASSSPRSPFGWNTEAFF. CDR3 nucleotides: TGTGCCAGCAGTTCTCCCAGGTCACCCTTCGGCTGGAACACTGAAGCTTTCTTT.

The table lists this clonotype with many counts. The chain links TRBV2 to TRBJ1-1; D is uncertain. The CDR3 is 14 residues long. Trimming cost V 3 bases and J 1 base, with 9 bases left between them. Germline values: CDR1 SNHLY, CDR2 FYNNEI. The CDR3 region is CASSDLGRNTEAFF. The CDR3 coding sequence is TGTGCCAGCAGTGATCTAGGCCGGAACACTGAAGCTTTCTTT.

This clonotype appeared many times. The gene calls are TRBV28 and TRBJ2-7, with 7 bases lining up with TRBD1. Germline-derived CDR1 and CDR2 are MDHEN and SYDVKM. V was clipped by 4 bases and J by 0 bases; unmatched bases: 9. CDR3 length: 16 amino acids. As DNA, the CDR3 is TGTGCCAGCAGTTCGGGACAGATTTCGAGCTCCTACGAGCAGTACTTC. It encodes CASSSGQISSSYEQYF.